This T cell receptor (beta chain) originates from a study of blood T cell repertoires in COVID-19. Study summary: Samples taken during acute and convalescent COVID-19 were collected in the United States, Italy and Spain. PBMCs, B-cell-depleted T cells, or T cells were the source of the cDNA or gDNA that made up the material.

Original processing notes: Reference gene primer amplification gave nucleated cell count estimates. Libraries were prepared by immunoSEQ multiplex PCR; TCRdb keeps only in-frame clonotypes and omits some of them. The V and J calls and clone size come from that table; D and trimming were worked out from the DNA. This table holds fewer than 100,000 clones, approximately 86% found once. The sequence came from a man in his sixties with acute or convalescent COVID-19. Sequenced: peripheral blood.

CDR3 sequence reads: CASSPQGGAGYGYTF. CDR3 coding DNA: TGTGCCAGCAGCCCACAAGGGGGCGCAGGCTATGGCTACACCTTC. The chain carries TRBV7-2 and TRBJ1-2; 7 bases agree with TRBD1. The CDR3 runs to 15 residues. Germline V gene data show CDR1 as SGHTA and CDR2 as FQGNSA. The J segment lost 4 bases and the V segment lost 5 bases, leaving 10 bases of the junction unmatched. Together with reference TRBV7-2 and TRBJ1-2, the CDR3 gives the full variable domain: GAGVSQSPSNKVTEKGKDVELRCDPISGHTALYWYRQSLGQGLEFLIYFQGNSAPDKSGLPSDRFSAERTGGSVSTLTIQRTQQEDSAVYLCASSPQGGAGYGYTFGSGTRLTVV.